A single T cell receptor (beta chain) is shown here with its context. What it binds is unknown. This sample is drawn from a study of cytomegalovirus exposure and HLA in healthy donors. Researchers ran the PCR with 60 Vbeta and 13 Jbeta primers. Method: immunoSEQ multiplex PCR; TCRdb's copy keeps in-frame clones and lacks some. The sample includes 200,000 or so clones, around 81% of them seen just once. Study-wide results and caveats: Researchers counted around 150 TCR beta chains as cytomegalovirus-associated. Analysis performed later showed TCR beta chains linked to HLA being more clonally expanded than equally common others.

In germline, CDR1 is SGHVS, CDR2 FNYEAQ. Trimming removed 1 base at V and 4 bases at J, with 11 bases between. The CDR3 extends over 14 amino acids. This chain joins TRBV7-6 and TRBJ2-7; D ambiguous. This TCR came from a young woman in good health and CMV-seropositive. The sequenced material came from PBMCs. CDR3 loop: CASSLGQVPYEQYF. In DNA, the CDR3 is TGTGCCAGCAGCTTAGGTCAGGTGCCTTACGAGCAGTACTTC. The variable domain in full, completed from reference TRBV7-6 and TRBJ2-7, reads GAGVSQSPRYKVTKRGQDVALRCDPISGHVSLYWYRQALGQGPEFLTYFNYEAQQDKSGLPNDRFSAERPEGSISTLTIQRTEQRDSAMYRCASSLGQVPYEQYFGPGTRLTVT.